This T cell receptor beta chain was sequenced for a study of glioma-infiltrating T cells after dendritic cell vaccination. The PCR used 60 V beta and 13 J beta primers. The data were produced by immunoSEQ multiplex PCR, yet TCRdb's version contains in-frame clones alone and is incomplete. This sample yields about 21,000 clones, of which about four fifths are seen a single time; about 34% belongs to the top ten. The CDR3 length is 14 residues. The trim removed 8 bases at V and 4 bases at J, leaving 6 bases unmatched. V gene TRBV5-3 combines with J gene TRBJ2-4; 10 nucleotides agree with TRBD1. TRBV5-3 is designated an ORF whose function remains uncertain. The sequence was obtained from a human donor with glioblastoma. Sequencing was performed on blood, taken before dendritic cell vaccination. CDR3 sequence reads: CASSGTGEKNIQYF. Written as DNA, the CDR3 is TGTGCCAGCAGCGGGACAGGGGAGAAAAACATTCAGTACTTC.